The next 30 T cell receptor beta chains were all read from a single sample in a study of OX40 agonist ivuxolimab in advanced cancers. The method was immunoSEQ multiplex PCR; TCRdb's version includes in-frame clones alone and lacks a portion of them. The sample includes some 45,000 clones, 65% to 90% of them seen just once. The sequences come from CD4+ or CD8+ T cells sorted from blood, collected in a trial of the OX40 agonist ivuxolimab. These receptors all stem from an adult with an advanced solid tumor such as melanoma, head and neck, liver or kidney cancer.

V and J are TRBV5-4 and TRBJ1-1, with D maybe TRBD1 (6 bases). The V end was cut by 4 bases, the J end by 1 base, with 11 bases between. Germline CDR1 reads SGHNT; CDR2 reads YYREEE (reference sequence). CDR3 length: 14 amino acids. For the CDR3, the DNA is TGTGCCAGCAGCCCCCGGGACAAGAACACTGAAGCTTTCTTT. This translates into CASSPRDKNTEAFF.

This chain joins TRBV4-1 and TRBJ1-2, with 7 bases aligning to TRBD1. Trimming cost V 0 bases and J 2 bases; bases outside gene matches: 9. CDR3 length: 17 amino acids. CDR1 and CDR2 (germline): MGHRA, YSYEKL. CDR3 bases: TGCGCCAGCAGCCAAGATCTTTCTCAGGGACAGAACTATGGCTACACCTTC. Residues: CASSQDLSQGQNYGYTF.

This clone was detected only once. CDR3 residues: CASRNTGGRWQPQHF. The CDR3 DNA is TGTGCCAGCCGAAATACAGGGGGCCGGTGGCAGCCCCAGCATTTT. The V call is TRBV6-6, the J call TRBJ1-5; 9 bases match TRBD1. V lost 8 bases, J lost 7 bases, and 12 bases stayed unmatched. Germline CDR1 and CDR2: MNHNY and SVGAGI (reference sequence). This CDR3 has 15 amino acids.

This clone was detected only a few times. This sequence joins TRBV19 and TRBJ2-1; D is uncertain. CDR1 is LNHDA and CDR2 is SQIVND in the germline V gene (reference sequence). The V end lost 5 bases, the J end lost 6 bases, and 8 bases lay between the germline ends. The CDR3 consists of 12 residues. The CDR3 protein is CASSPQVNEQFF. The CDR3 DNA reads as TGTGCCAGTAGTCCCCAGGTCAATGAGCAGTTCTTC.

This chain connects TRBV18 to TRBJ1-5; the D gene is possibly TRBD1 (5 bases). This CDR3 contains 15 residues. In germline, CDR1 is KGHSH, CDR2 LQKENI. The ends were cut back, 5 bases at V and 0 bases at J, with 11 bases in the middle. The CDR3 region is CASSSGQGSNQPQHF. Written as DNA, the CDR3 is TGTGCCAGCTCATCGGGGCAGGGTAGCAATCAGCCCCAGCATTTT.

The chain recombines TRBV10-3 with TRBJ2-7, with 11 bases aligning to TRBD2. V shed 1 base and J 5 bases; nucleotides not matched to a gene: 7. This CDR3 has 16 residues. From germline, CDR1 is ENHRY and CDR2 SYGVKD. The CDR3 spells CAISELRLAGPHEQYF. In nucleotides, the CDR3 is TGTGCCATCAGTGAGTTGAGACTAGCGGGACCCCACGAGCAGTACTTC.

The chain recombines TRBV21-1 with TRBJ1-2; the table names TRBD1, a call not compared with the DNA. TRBV21-1 is a pseudogene locus. The CDR3 runs 13 residues. The CDR3 sequence is CASLGRANYGYTF. The CDR3, as DNA: TGTGCCAGCTTAGGCAGGGCAAACTATGGCTACACCTTC.

The V gene is TRBV7-9, the J gene TRBJ1-6; D possibly corresponds to TRBD1 (6 bases). CDR3 length equals 17 residues. Trimming removed 0 bases from V and 7 bases from J, with 16 bases in between. CDR1 is SEHNR and CDR2 is FQNEAQ in the germline V gene (reference sequence). The chain's CDR3 is CASSLAGQGIGNSPLHF. The DNA of the CDR3 is TGTGCCAGCAGCTTAGCCGGGCAGGGGATAGGGAATTCACCCCTCCACTTT.

The chain links TRBV6-5 to TRBJ2-3; 11 nucleotides line up with TRBD1. The trim removed 2 bases at V and 5 bases at J, leaving 6 bases unmatched. This CDR3 has 16 residues. The germline V gene encodes CDR1 MNHEY and CDR2 SVGAGI. The CDR3 region is CASSYRPGQGGDTQYF. Written as DNA, the CDR3 is TGTGCCAGCAGTTACCGGCCGGGACAGGGGGGAGATACGCAGTATTTT.

The V and J genes are TRBV28 and TRBJ1-3, with D tentatively TRBD1 (5 bases). The CDR3 covers 16 residues. Trimming took off 8 bases at V and 4 bases at J, with 21 bases between the two ends. Germline values: CDR1 MDHEN, CDR2 SYDVKM. In DNA form, the CDR3 reads TGTGCCAGCCGCCTACCATATGAGGGGCAAGGAAACACCATATATTTT. Amino acids: CASRLPYEGQGNTIYF.

V usage is TRBV6-5 and J usage is TRBJ2-7; D might be TRBD1 (6 bases). This CDR3 comprises 13 residues. Germline loops: CDR1 MNHEY, CDR2 SVGAGI. With 8 bases removed from V and 5 bases from J, the gap between germline ends came to 16 bases. The DNA for the CDR3 is TGTGCCAGCGCCTCCAGGGGAAGCCACGAGCAGTACTTC. The encoded protein is CASASRGSHEQYF.

This clone was recorded a few times. V gene TRBV4-2 combines with J gene TRBJ1-1; the D is unclear. V was shortened by 0 bases and J by 7 bases, with 9 bases between the two germline ends. The CDR3 loop spans 13 amino acids. The V gene's germline CDR1 is LGHNA and CDR2 YNFKEQ. The CDR3, as DNA: TGTGCCAGCAGCCAAGATACTCGACGTGAAGCTTTCTTT. It is translated as CASSQDTRREAFF.

The V gene is TRBV6-1, the J gene TRBJ2-5, with D possibly matching TRBD2 (5 bases). The CDR3 has 13 amino acids. Per the germline V gene, CDR1 is MNHNS and CDR2 is SASEGT. V was trimmed by 7 bases and J by 0 bases, leaving 9 bases between them. This CDR3 reads CASKIGNQETQYF. CDR3 DNA: TGTGCCAGCAAAATCGGGAACCAAGAGACCCAGTACTTC.

This chain links TRBV7-8 with TRBJ2-1; a weak D match, TRBD2 (6 bases). Deletions cut 2 bases from V and 4 bases from J, with 15 bases between. This CDR3 contains 16 residues. From germline, CDR1 is SGHVS and CDR2 FQNEAQ. CDR3 in amino acids: CASSLKRVILYNEQFF. The CDR3 nucleotides read TGTGCCAGCAGCTTAAAGCGGGTTATTCTTTACAATGAGCAGTTCTTC.

The rearrangement links TRBV6-5 to TRBJ2-3; D might be TRBD2 (6 bases). Trimming took off 7 bases at V and 6 bases at J, with 17 bases between the two ends. The CDR3 length is 14 residues. Germline V gene data show CDR1 as MNHEY and CDR2 as SVGAGI. The CDR3: CASTGVEGTDTQYF. DNA of the CDR3: TGTGCCAGCACCGGGGTGGAGGGGACCGATACGCAGTATTTT.

The chain links TRBV27 to TRBJ2-7; TRBD1 aligns across 7 bases. CDR3 length: 13 amino acids. With V trimmed by 7 bases and J by 3 bases, 6 bases remained unmatched. The germline CDR1 and CDR2 sequences are MNHEY and SMNVEV (reference sequence). Written as DNA, the CDR3 is TGTGCCAGCATGAGGGGACAGAACTACGAGCAGTACTTC. Encoded protein: CASMRGQNYEQYF.

The chain links TRBV29-1 to TRBJ1-5; 8 nucleotides line up with TRBD1. The germline gives CDR1 SQVTM, CDR2 ANQGSEA. V trimming: 7 bases; J trimming: 2 bases; junction bases outside the gene matches: 4. The CDR3 spans 13 residues. CDR3 sequence (DNA): TGCAGCGCAGGACAGGGCGGCAATCAGCCCCAGCATTTT. Protein sequence: CSAGQGGNQPQHF.

This chain joins TRBV27 and TRBJ1-6; TRBD1 matches 8 bases. After removal of 6 bases from V and 7 bases from J, the junction contained 8 bases not matched to a gene. The CDR3 runs to 15 residues. The V gene's germline CDR1 is MNHEY and CDR2 SMNVEV (reference sequence). The CDR3 bases are TGTGCCAGCAGACCCGGGGACAGGCCGAATTCACCCCTCCACTTT. It is translated as CASRPGDRPNSPLHF.

The V and J genes are TRBV5-5 and TRBJ1-3; possibly TRBD1 for D (6 bases). Per germline, CDR1 SGHKS and CDR2 YYEKEE (reference sequence). CDR3 size: 12 residues. V was shortened by 4 bases and J by 8 bases, with 10 bases between the two germline ends. The CDR3 sequence: CASSHRDDTIYF. In nucleotides, the CDR3 is TGTGCCAGCAGCCACAGGGATGACACCATATATTTT.

The chain links TRBV6-5 to TRBJ2-3, with D perhaps matching TRBD1 (5 bases). The V gene's germline CDR1 is MNHEY and CDR2 SVGAGI. The V gene lost 0 bases and the J gene lost 4 bases, with 11 bases spanning the gap. This CDR3 is built from 15 residues. CDR3 amino acids: CASSYSGASADTQYF. The CDR3 nucleotides read TGTGCCAGCAGTTACTCAGGGGCAAGTGCAGATACGCAGTATTTT.

V usage is TRBV10-2 and J usage is TRBJ2-3, with TRBD2 as a possible D gene (6 bases). This CDR3 comprises 13 residues. The V end lost 6 bases, the J end lost 5 bases, and 12 bases lay between the germline ends. CDR1 and CDR2 (germline): WSHSY, SAAADI. CDR3 nucleotide sequence: TGCGCCAGCAGGGGCCGGGGAGGAGATACGCAGTATTTT. Residues: CASRGRGGDTQYF.

The chain uses TRBV19 and TRBJ1-5; 9 nucleotides align to TRBD1. The junction had 6 bases not matched to a gene; V was cut back by 4 bases and J by 5 bases. This CDR3 spans 15 amino acids. Germline-derived CDR1 and CDR2 are LNHDA and SQIVND (reference sequence). The CDR3 DNA reads TGTGCCAGTAGTAAGGGGACAGGGAACCATCAGCCCCAGCATTTT. Translated: CASSKGTGNHQPQHF.

The chain has TRBV18 and TRBJ1-1; no reliable D call. The CDR3 covers 14 residues. The V end was cut by 3 bases, the J end by 3 bases, with 11 bases between. Germline V lookup: CDR1 KGHSH, CDR2 LQKENI. DNA of the CDR3: TGTGCCAGCTCACCGGCGGGGAGGGACACTGAAGCTTTCTTT. It encodes CASSPAGRDTEAFF.

The V gene is TRBV11-2, the J gene TRBJ2-7, with 16 nucleotides matching TRBD2. The V gene end was trimmed by 4 bases and the J gene end by 0 bases; junction bases not matched to a gene: 6. The germline CDR1 and CDR2 sequences are SGHAT and FQNNGV. The CDR3 runs to 18 residues. The DNA of the CDR3 is TGTGCCAGCAGCTCCGGGACTAGCGGGAGGGAAAGCTCCTACGAGCAGTACTTC. Its translation is CASSSGTSGRESSYEQYF.

This clone has a handful of counts. CDR3 nucleotides: TGCGCCAGCAACAGGGGGACCTACAATGAGCAGTTCTTC. Translating gives CASNRGTYNEQFF. This chain joins TRBV5-1 and TRBJ2-1; 8 bases line up with TRBD1. This CDR3 is built from 13 residues. Per the germline V gene, CDR1 is SGHRS and CDR2 is YFSETQ. The V gene end was trimmed by 6 bases and the J gene end by 2 bases; junction bases not matched to a gene: 1. Supplemented by reference TRBV5-1 and TRBJ2-1, the full variable domain reads KAGVTQTPRYLIKTRGQQVTLSCSPISGHRSVSWYQQTPGQGLQFLFEYFSETQRNKGNFPGRFSGRQFSNSRSEMNVSTLELGDSALYLCASNRGTYNEQFFGPGTRLTVL.

The V call is TRBV19, the J call TRBJ2-1, with 9 bases fitting TRBD1. From germline, CDR1 is LNHDA and CDR2 SQIVND (reference sequence). CDR3 length: 13 residues. V lost 7 bases, J lost 9 bases, and 7 bases stayed unmatched. The DNA for the CDR3 is TGTGCCAGTAAGCGACAGGGGGGTATTGAGCAGTTCTTC. It is translated as CASKRQGGIEQFF.

The J gene is TRBJ2-7, the V gene TRBV27; D perhaps matches TRBD2 (5 bases). The V end lost 1 base, the J end lost 0 bases, and 16 bases lay between the germline ends. Germline V gene lookup returns CDR1 MNHEY and CDR2 SMNVEV (reference sequence). This CDR3 is built from 17 residues. The CDR3 DNA reads TGTGCCAGCAGTTTATTTCGTCTAGCCTCGAGCTCCTACGAGCAGTACTTC. Encoded protein: CASSLFRLASSSYEQYF.

J is TRBJ2-5 and V is TRBV7-8; no firm D call. The assigned J gene may be wrong: the sequence end matches TRBJ2-7 better. The CDR3 extends over 15 amino acids. Germline V gene sequence: CDR1 SGHVS, CDR2 FQNEAQ. The CDR3 bases are TGTGCCAGCAGCTTTGCCAGCCAGAGCTCCTACGAGCAGTACTTC. Its protein is CASSFASQSSYEQYF.

This CDR3 reads CASSQDLQGGNSPLHF. The CDR3 DNA is TGTGCCAGCAGCCAAGATCTACAGGGGGGGAATTCACCCCTCCACTTT. This chain joins TRBV4-2 and TRBJ1-6; TRBD1 matches 8 bases. With V trimmed by 0 bases and J by 7 bases, 5 bases remained unmatched. CDR1 is LGHNA, CDR2 YNFKEQ, per germline. This CDR3 has 16 amino acids.

The table lists this clone with a few counts. This chain joins TRBV9 and TRBJ1-5; 10 bases are shared with TRBD1. V was clipped by 3 bases and J by 7 bases; unmatched bases: 10. This CDR3 is 16 amino acids long. From germline, CDR1 is SGDLS and CDR2 YYNGEE. CDR3 residues: CASSAGTGERSQPQHF. The CDR3 DNA reads as TGTGCCAGCAGCGCGGGGACAGGGGAAAGGAGCCAGCCCCAGCATTTT.